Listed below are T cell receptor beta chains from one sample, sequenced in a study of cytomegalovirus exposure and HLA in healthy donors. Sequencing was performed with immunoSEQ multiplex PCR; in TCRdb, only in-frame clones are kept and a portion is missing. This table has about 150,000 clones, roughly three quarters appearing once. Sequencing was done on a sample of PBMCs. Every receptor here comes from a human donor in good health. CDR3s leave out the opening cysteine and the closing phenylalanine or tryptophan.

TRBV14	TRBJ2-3	ASSQGLAEYTDTQY
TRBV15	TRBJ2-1	ATSCRDGRSSYNEQF
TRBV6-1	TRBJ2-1	ASSEKALAGGPWVTKDEQF
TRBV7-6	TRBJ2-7	ASSETSGGAYEQY
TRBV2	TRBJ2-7	ASRDRLYEQY
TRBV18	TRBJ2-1	ASSSGTGTYNEQF
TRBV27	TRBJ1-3	ASSQGNTIY
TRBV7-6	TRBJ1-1	ASSSTENTEAF
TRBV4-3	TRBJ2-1	ASSQGSGRVDEQF
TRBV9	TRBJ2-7	ASSVGSPSPVGYEQY
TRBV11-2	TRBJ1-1	ASSPGQTTLIEAF
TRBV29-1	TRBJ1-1	SGGTGQTEAF
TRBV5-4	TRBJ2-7	ASSPRTSGPFYEQY
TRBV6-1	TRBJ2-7	ASSERDEQY
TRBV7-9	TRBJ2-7	ATVGGNEQY
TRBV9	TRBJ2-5	ASSPLEGRGTQY
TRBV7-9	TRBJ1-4	SSSLSWQADDIGGKLF
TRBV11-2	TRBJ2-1	ASSLEGGSGTGEQF
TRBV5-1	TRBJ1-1	ASSLGHFMNTEAF
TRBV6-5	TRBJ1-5	ASGRGRNQPQH
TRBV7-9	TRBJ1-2	SSSLDGAPLT
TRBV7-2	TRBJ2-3	ASSLGLAGPNTQY
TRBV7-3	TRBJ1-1	ASSLMGGRDTEAF
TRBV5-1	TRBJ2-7	ASSLWTGDLYEQY
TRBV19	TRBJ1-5	ASNMAGGNQPQH
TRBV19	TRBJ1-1	ASRERGVSMNTEAF
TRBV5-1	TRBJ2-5	ASRTDRAGFGTQY
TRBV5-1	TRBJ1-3	ASSFGQGAGNTIY
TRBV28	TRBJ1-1	ASSQGAPPSSAF
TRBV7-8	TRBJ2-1	ASSLEGQGAKNEQF
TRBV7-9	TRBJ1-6	ASSLVISSYNSPLH
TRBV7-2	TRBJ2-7	ASSSLAGGPREQY
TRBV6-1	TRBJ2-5	AVQGARGGIETQY
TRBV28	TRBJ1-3	ASSFSRGTLFGTIY
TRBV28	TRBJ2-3	ASSDLGRTDTQY
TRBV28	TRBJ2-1	ASSSPAGGHRREQF
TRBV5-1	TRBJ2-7	ASTGSRDLSEQY
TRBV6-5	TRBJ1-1	ASSYSGGVWHTEAF
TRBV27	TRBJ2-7	ASSFRQGPYEQY
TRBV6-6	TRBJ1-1	ASTKGALNTEAF
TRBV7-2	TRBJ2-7	ASSKTSGIEQY
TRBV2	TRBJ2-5	ASSVEQEETQY
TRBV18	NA	ASPSRGPYEQY
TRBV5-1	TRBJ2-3	ASSLAVGGTDTQY
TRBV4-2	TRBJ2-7	ASSQVGEAYEQY
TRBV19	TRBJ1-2	ASSMGTGEGYT
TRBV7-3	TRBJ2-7	ASSLGTGATYEQY
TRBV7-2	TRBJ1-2	ASSLGGQDNYGYT
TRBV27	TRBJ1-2	ASSLDRGNYGYT
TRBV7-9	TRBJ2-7	ASSPPGNEQY
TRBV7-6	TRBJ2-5	ASSLAPREQETQY
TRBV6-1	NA	ASSEGEGEFLYEQY
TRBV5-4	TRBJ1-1	ASSSTGRNTEAF
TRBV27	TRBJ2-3	ASTRARGPGTDTQY
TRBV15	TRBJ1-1	ATSRASGVGSTEAF